The 19 T cell receptor beta chains presented below share a single source sample, sequenced in a study of vaccination and CD4 T cells after COVID-19. Sequenced with the Oncomine TCR Beta short-read assay was DNA taken from cultured CD4+ T cells. A single record per CDR3 protein comes from TCRdb applying MiXCR to the PCR reads. Among 15,000 to 20,000 distinct CDR3 sequences listed, approximately 50% were seen once. For these TCRs, the target antigens are not known. Treatment of the sample: roughly 10-day PBMC culture with coronavirus spike peptide pools or control peptides (ViraFEST assay). Specimen: CD4+ T cells from blood, cultured in vitro, collected before SARS-CoV-2 vaccination. The receptors originated from a human donor who had recovered from COVID-19.

This clonotype turned up a few times. This chain links TRBV7-9 with TRBJ2-7; no clear D gene. The CDR3 spans 14 residues. Per germline, CDR1 SEHNR and CDR2 FQNEAQ (reference sequence). The germline V and J ends were trimmed by 5 bases and 2 bases, with 13 bases remaining between them. The CDR3 bases are TGTGCCAGCAGCCCTCTGGGCACCCCCTACGAGCAGTACTTC. It encodes CASSPLGTPYEQYF.

The chain couples TRBV7-9 to TRBJ2-1; 7 bases align to TRBD2. From germline, CDR1 is SEHNR and CDR2 FQNEAQ (reference sequence). Trimming took 0 bases from V and 9 from J; bases not matched to a gene: 11. The length of the CDR3 is 16 residues. In nucleotides, the CDR3 is TGTGCCAGCAGCTTAGCGAAGGGACTACGATACGTTGAGCAGTTCTTC. Its protein is CASSLAKGLRYVEQFF.

The chain joins TRBV20-1 to TRBJ1-3; 9 positions agree with TRBD1. CDR3 length equals 14 residues. V shed 7 bases, J shed 1 base, and the junction held 5 bases outside the gene matches. CDR1 and CDR2 (germline): DFQATT, SNEGSKA (reference sequence). CDR3 loop: CSGQDRGSGNTIYF. The DNA for the CDR3 is TGCAGTGGTCAGGACAGGGGTTCTGGAAACACCATATATTTT.

The chain links TRBV15 to TRBJ2-3; maybe TRBD2 (6 bases). The CDR3 sequence is 19 residues long. V lost 2 bases and J lost 1, with 22 bases in between. Looked up from germline, CDR1 is LNHNV and CDR2 is YYDKDF (reference sequence). CDR3: CATSRLYGIRERGTDTQYF. CDR3 nucleotides: TGTGCCACCAGCAGATTGTACGGGATAAGAGAGCGGGGCACAGATACGCAGTATTTT.

This clonotype turned up a few times. Here the CDR3 reads CATSRDLAGEGEQFF. In nucleotides, the CDR3 is TGTGCCACCAGCAGAGATCTAGCGGGAGAAGGGGAGCAGTTCTTC. The chain links TRBV15 to TRBJ2-1; 10 bases are a match to TRBD2. Trimming cost V 0 bases and J 10 bases; bases outside gene matches: 6. The CDR3 consists of 15 residues. Per germline, CDR1 LNHNV and CDR2 YYDKDF (reference sequence).

The V and J genes are TRBV28 and TRBJ1-2; D is undetermined. V was pared by 2 bases and J by 5 bases, with 12 bases between. Germline CDR1 MDHEN, CDR2 SYDVKM. This CDR3 is 14 amino acids long. CDR3 residues: CASSLVTASYGYTF. CDR3 DNA sequence: TGTGCCAGCAGTTTAGTTACAGCGTCATATGGCTACACCTTC.

The genes are TRBV21-1 and TRBJ2-3; TRBD1 reflects the table's D call only, with no check against the DNA. TRBV21-1 is recorded as a pseudogene. This CDR3 contains 16 residues. DNA for the CDR3: TGTGCCAGCAGCAAGACAGGGACGGATTATGCAGATACGCAGTATTTT. Translated: CASSKTGTDYADTQYF.

This chain connects TRBV4-1 to TRBJ2-5; TRBD2 is a possible D gene (5 bases). CDR3 length equals 17 residues. Germline assignment: CDR1 MGHRA and CDR2 YSYEKL. V dropped 3 bases and J dropped 4 bases, with 21 bases sitting between them. The CDR3 protein is CASSQPYRGGEGETQYF. The CDR3 coding sequence is TGCGCCAGCAGCCAGCCCTATCGGGGTGGTGAAGGAGAGACCCAGTACTTC.

The CDR3 bases are TGTGCCAGCAGTTCCCCCCCCGGGGGAAGATACGAGCAGTACTTC. As protein: CASSSPPGGRYEQYF. The chain is built from TRBV28 and TRBJ2-7; perhaps TRBD2 as D (6 bases). CDR3 size: 15 residues. V was clipped by 4 bases and J by 4 bases, with 17 bases between them. The germline gives CDR1 MDHEN, CDR2 SYDVKM. Based on the CDR3 plus reference TRBV28 and TRBJ2-7, the full variable domain is DVKVTQSSRYLVKRTGEKVFLECVQDMDHENMFWYRQDPGLGLRLIYFSYDVKMKEKGDIPEGYSVSREKKERFSLILESASTNQTSMYLCASSSPPGGRYEQYFGPGTRLTVT.

To note about this clonotype: This CDR3 fails to terminate in the conserved phenylalanine or tryptophan, so it likely reflects a read error. The rearrangement links TRBV27 to TRBJ2-7; tentative D call: TRBD1 (5 bases). V was shortened by 6 bases and J by 2 bases, with 11 bases between the two germline ends. CDR3 size: 13 residues. Germline lookup yields CDR1 MNHEY and CDR2 SMNVEV (reference sequence). For the CDR3, the DNA is TGTGCCAGCAGCCCTACAGGCCCCTACGAGCAGTACCTC. It encodes CASSPTGPYEQYL.

The chain carries TRBV10-2 and TRBJ2-5; TRBD2 matches 10 bases. Germline values: CDR1 WSHSY, CDR2 SAAADI. This CDR3 spans 14 amino acids. After removal of 3 bases from V and 5 bases from J, the junction contained 3 bases not matched to a gene. The CDR3 DNA sequence: TGCGCCAGCAGTGATAGCGGGAGGCCGGAGACCCAGTACTTC. The encoded protein is CASSDSGRPETQYF.

For this clonotype: At one boundary the junction diverges from the germline segment, which might be a read error. The J gene is TRBJ2-5, the V gene TRBV20-1, with TRBD2 matching over 14 bases. This CDR3 region has 18 residues. CDR1 is DFQATT, CDR2 SNEGSKA, per germline (reference sequence). The CDR3 DNA is TGCAGTGCCAGAGGACAGGGACTAGCGGGAGTCCGGGAAGAGACCCAGTACTTC. This translates into CSARGQGLAGVREETQYF.

The rearrangement uses TRBV30 and TRBJ2-7; no clear D. V dropped 5 bases and J dropped 0 bases, with 14 bases sitting between them. Germline V gives CDR1 GTSNPN, CDR2 SVGIG (reference sequence). The CDR3 extends over 14 amino acids. The CDR3 is CAWGLTSGSYEQYF. In nucleotides, the CDR3 is TGTGCCTGGGGCCTCACGAGTGGCTCCTACGAGCAGTACTTC.

V is TRBV6-1 and J is TRBJ1-1, with no clear D. V lost 6 bases to trimming and J lost 8 bases, with 10 bases between them. This CDR3 is built from 11 residues. CDR1 is MNHNS and CDR2 is SASEGT in the germline V gene. CDR3 residues: CASRAQEEAFF. CDR3 DNA: TGTGCCAGCAGAGCTCAGGAGGAAGCTTTCTTT.

The CDR3 reads CASTDPGRSQQNYEQYF. CDR3 in DNA: TGTGCCAGCACCGATCCGGGCCGGTCTCAACAAAACTACGAGCAGTACTTC. This rearrangement joins TRBV6-2 or TRBV6-3 to TRBJ2-7; D not certain. The V end lost 7 bases, the J end lost 3 bases, and 25 bases lay between the germline ends. CDR1 is MNHEY and CDR2 is SVGEGT in the germline V gene. CDR3 length: 17 residues.

The chain links TRBV6-1 to TRBJ2-7, with TRBD1 identical over 7 bases. The CDR3 is 14 residues long. Trimming at V came to 5 bases and at J to 4 bases, leaving 8 bases not matched to a gene. Germline values: CDR1 MNHNS, CDR2 SASEGT. The CDR3 is CASSTRDRSYEQYF. Written as DNA, the CDR3 is TGTGCCAGCAGTACCCGGGACAGAAGTTACGAGCAGTACTTC.

This clonotype showed up just a few times. The V and J genes are TRBV7-2 and TRBJ2-2; D is uncertain. Germline V lookup: CDR1 SGHTA, CDR2 FQGNSA. The CDR3 covers 13 residues. The V gene lost 6 bases and the J gene lost 7 bases, with 12 bases spanning the gap. CDR3 nucleotides: TGTGCCAGCAGTGTCAAAGGGCACGGGGAGCTGTTTTTT. Amino acid sequence: CASSVKGHGELFF.

CDR3 residues: CAISESFGGSGANVLTF. CDR3 bases: TGTGCCATCAGTGAGTCGTTTGGGGGCTCTGGGGCCAACGTCCTGACTTTC. The V and J genes are TRBV10-3 and TRBJ2-6; D could derive from TRBD1 or TRBD2 (5 bases each). CDR3 length: 17 residues. Trimming left V 0 bases short and J 0 bases short, with 9 bases between. Germline values: CDR1 ENHRY, CDR2 SYGVKD.

The chain links TRBV7-3 to TRBJ2-2; 9 bases fit TRBD2. Germline trimming cut 8 bases from V and 7 bases from J; bases unmatched to any gene: 8. Germline CDR1 reads SGHTA; CDR2 reads FQGTGA. The CDR3 covers 14 residues. The CDR3 nucleotides are TGTGCCAGCGGGGGGACTAGCCAGCACGGGGAGCTGTTTTTT. Residues: CASGGTSQHGELFF.